Listed below are T cell receptor beta chains from one sample, sequenced in a study of T-cell memory formation after mild COVID-19. Via MiXCR, TCRdb re-called the 5' RACE reads, giving one row per CDR3 protein. The repertoire holds a few hundred thousand distinct CDR3 sequences, with 20% to 25% as singletons. The specimen sequenced was PBMCs or a T cell subset sorted from them (not recorded which). The receptor source for this set is a man aged 18 to 30 who had mild COVID-19 (a few samples of this study predate the infection). Cell type and time point are not known. The CDR3 runs from the conserved cysteine through the conserved F or W. A D gene is named only where the DNA matches it firmly. A row's size may be missing; if present it is once, few, many or a size class.

D	V	J	size	DNA	CDR3
.	TRBV7-9	TRBJ1-5	.	TGTGCCAGCAGCTTAGAGAGGGCGGGGGTCAATCAGCCCCAGCATTTT	CASSLERAGVNQPQHF
TRBD2	TRBV4-3	TRBJ2-5	.	TGCGCCAGCAGCCAGCAACTAGCGGGGTCGTACCAAGAGACCCAGTACTTC	CASSQQLAGSYQETQYF
TRBD1	TRBV6-5	TRBJ1-2	.	TGTGCCAGCAGCCAGACAGGGGCTTATGGCTACACCTTC	CASSQTGAYGYTF
TRBD2	TRBV5-1	TRBJ2-5	.	TGCGCCAGCAGCCCTCGACTAGCGGGGCAAGAGACCCAGTACTTC	CASSPRLAGQETQYF
TRBD2	TRBV2	TRBJ2-1	few	TGTGCCAGCAGTGGCGGGGGTGGCTCCTACAATGAGCAGTTCTTC	CASSGGGGSYNEQFF
.	TRBV4-1	TRBJ2-1	many	TGCGCCAGCAGCGTCGGGGGAGTCTACAATGAGCAGTTCTTC	CASSVGGVYNEQFF
TRBD2	TRBV11-2	TRBJ2-3	.	TGTGCCAGCAGCATCCTAGCGGGGGGCGTCACAGATACGCAGTATTTT	CASSILAGGVTDTQYF
TRBD1	TRBV6-5	TRBJ2-7	.	TGTGCCAGCAGGGGGACAGTTACCTACGAGCAGTACTTC	CASRGTVTYEQYF
.	TRBV3-1	TRBJ2-5	.	TGTGCCAGCAGCCCGGACCAGGACCAAGAGACCCAGTACTTC	CASSPDQDQETQYF
TRBD1	TRBV7-9	TRBJ1-1	.	TGTGCCAGCAGCCCCGGGACAGGGGAAAATGAAGCTTTCTTT	CASSPGTGENEAFF
.	TRBV20-1	TRBJ1-1	.	TGCAGTGCTAGGAGGGCCTTGGGAACTGAAGCTTTCTTT	CSARRALGTEAFF
.	TRBV7-2	TRBJ1-5	.	TGTGCCAGCAGCTTCCCAGGTCAGCCCCAGCATTTT	CASSFPGQPQHF
.	TRBV10-3	TRBJ2-1	many	TGTGCCATCAGGCCCTTTGGGGCGGGGTACAATGAGCAGTTCTTC	CAIRPFGAGYNEQFF
.	TRBV5-1	TRBJ2-6	.	TGCGCCAGCAGCTTGAGTTGGCAGGGCCTGTCCGCGGCCAACGTCCTGACTTTC	CASSLSWQGLSAANVLTF
TRBD1	TRBV20-1	TRBJ1-1	few	TGCAGTGCTAGCCGGACAGGGATCGCGGAAGCTTTCTTT	CSASRTGIAEAFF
.	TRBV18	TRBJ2-1	few	TGTGCCAGCTCACCAATAGGGAGTTTCGATGAGCAGTTCTTC	CASSPIGSFDEQFF
TRBD1	TRBV6-5	TRBJ1-1	few	TGTGCCAGCAGTTACAGGAACAGGGGGGGCACTGAAGCTTTCTTT	CASSYRNRGGTEAFF
TRBD1	TRBV28	TRBJ2-5	few	TGTGCCGTAGGGACAGTACAAGAGACCCAGTACTTC	CAVGTVQETQYF
TRBD1	TRBV19	TRBJ1-1	few	TGTGCCAGTAGCCATGGACAGGGGGCGATGGCTTTCTTT	CASSHGQGAMAFF
.	TRBV5-1	TRBJ2-3	few	TGCGCCAGCAGCTTGGGGAGCCTCGGCGCGGATACGCAGTATTTT	CASSLGSLGADTQYF
TRBD1	TRBV28	TRBJ1-5	.	TGTGCCAGCAGTTCGCCGGGACAGGGGGCGCAGCAGCCCCAGCATTTT	CASSSPGQGAQQPQHF
.	TRBV6-5	TRBJ2-3	.	TGTGCCAGCAGTTACTCGGCGCGGAGCACAGATACGCAGTATTTT	CASSYSARSTDTQYF
TRBD1	TRBV10-3	TRBJ1-2	few	TGTGCCATCAGTACCGGGACAGAGTATGGCTACACCTTC	CAISTGTEYGYTF
.	TRBV3-1	TRBJ1-5	.	TGTGCCAGCAGCCAGGAGGGGCCCCAGCATTTT	CASSQEGPQHF
.	TRBV20-1	TRBJ2-3	.	TGCAGTGCTAGGCCAAGCACTAGCACAGATACGCAGTATTTT	CSARPSTSTDTQYF
.	TRBV20-1	TRBJ1-2	.	TGCAGTGCTGGTGGGGGGTCGGAAGGCTACACCTTC	CSAGGGSEGYTF
.	TRBV11-2	TRBJ2-1	.	TGTGCCAGCAGCTTCGCTGGTGAGCAGTTCTTC	CASSFAGEQFF
.	TRBV7-8	TRBJ2-3	.	TGTGCCAGCAGCTACCCGGGTTTGCGGAACTCCGCAGATACGCAGTATTTT	CASSYPGLRNSADTQYF
.	TRBV28	TRBJ1-6	few	TGTGCCAGCAGTTTGGCAGGGACTAATTCACCCCTCCACTTT	CASSLAGTNSPLHF
.	TRBV7-2	TRBJ2-1	many	TGTGCCAGCAGCATGTGGGGGGGGGCCGTCAATGAGCAGTTCTTC	CASSMWGGAVNEQFF
TRBD1	TRBV4-2	TRBJ2-3	few	TGTGCCAGCAGCGTACCGGGACAGGACGCTCGGGATACGCAGTATTTT	CASSVPGQDARDTQYF
.	TRBV5-1	TRBJ2-1	few	TGCGCCAGCAGCTTGGTGCGGGACTACAATGAGCAGTTCTTC	CASSLVRDYNEQFF
.	TRBV7-3	TRBJ2-2	.	TGTGCCAGCAGCTTAACGGGGGGGCCGTACACCGGGGAGCTGTTTTTT	CASSLTGGPYTGELFF
.	TRBV12-3/TRBV12-4	TRBJ2-7	many	TGTGCCAGCAGTCAACAGGGCTACGAGCAGTACTTC	CASSQQGYEQYF
.	TRBV4-1	TRBJ2-2	.	TGCGCCAGCAGCCAGAGGGAAGACACCACCGGGGAGCTGTTTTTT	CASSQREDTTGELFF
.	TRBV20-1	TRBJ1-4	few	TGCAGTGCTAGAGAGGCCGGGCCGGAAAAACTGTTTTTT	CSAREAGPEKLFF
TRBD1	TRBV2	TRBJ1-2	.	TGTGCCAGCAGTCCCCAGGGGGTGAACACCTTC	CASSPQGVNTF
.	TRBV7-2	TRBJ2-3	few	TGTGCCAGCCTCTTCTACGGCACAGATACGCAGTATTTT	CASLFYGTDTQYF
TRBD1	TRBV7-2	TRBJ1-1	many	TGTGCCAGCAGCTCGCAGGGGGGATCAGGAGCGACTTTCTTT	CASSSQGGSGATFF
TRBD1	TRBV28	TRBJ2-3	.	TGTGCCAGCAGTCTCCGGGACAGGTACACAGATACGCAGTATTTT	CASSLRDRYTDTQYF
TRBD2	TRBV20-1	TRBJ2-5	.	TGCAGTGCTAGTTCTGGGGGGGTAGGAGAGACCCAGTACTTC	CSASSGGVGETQYF
.	TRBV7-2	TRBJ2-5	few	TGTGCCAGCAGACCGTCGGTGGGGGGAGAGACCCAGTACTTC	CASRPSVGGETQYF
.	TRBV9	TRBJ2-1	.	TGTGCCAGCAGTGTCACGGGGGGCCCTTACAATGAGCAGTTCTTC	CASSVTGGPYNEQFF
.	TRBV5-1	TRBJ2-7	.	TGCGCCAGCAGCTTGGGGGGGACGTCTTCCTACGAGCAGTACTTC	CASSLGGTSSYEQYF
TRBD2	TRBV5-1	TRBJ2-5	few	TGCGCCAGCAGCTGGAGACTAGCCGAGGAGACCCAGTACTTC	CASSWRLAEETQYF
.	TRBV18	TRBJ1-5	.	TGTGCCAGCTCACCGTTGGGGGCGAATGGGCAGCCCCAGCATTTT	CASSPLGANGQPQHF
TRBD2	TRBV12-3/TRBV12-4	TRBJ2-5	few	TGTGCCAGCAGTGGGACTAGCGGGGGGCCCGGGGAGACCCAGTACTTC	CASSGTSGGPGETQYF
.	TRBV6-6	TRBJ2-3	few	TGTGCCAGCAGTTCATGGACAGGAGGGGTCAGCACAGATACGCAGTATTTT	CASSSWTGGVSTDTQYF
.	TRBV9	TRBJ2-2	.	TGTGCCAGCAGCCCACAGGGAAACACCGGGGAGCTGTTTTTT	CASSPQGNTGELFF
.	TRBV9	TRBJ2-3	few	TGTGCCAGCAGCGTAGCTGCTTGGGGGGGCACAGATACGCAGTATTTT	CASSVAAWGGTDTQYF
.	TRBV12-3/TRBV12-4	TRBJ1-1	once	TGTGCCAGCGTCCCAGGGGCCGAGAACACTGAAGCTTTCTTT	CASVPGAENTEAFF
.	TRBV7-9	TRBJ2-7	few	TGTGCCAGCAGCTTAGGGGGGGGCAGAAGCTCCTACGAGCAGTACTTC	CASSLGGGRSSYEQYF
TRBD1	TRBV29-1	TRBJ2-7	few	TGCAGCGTCCAGGTCGGGACAGGGAAGGCCCCCTACGAGCAGTACTTC	CSVQVGTGKAPYEQYF
.	TRBV7-2	TRBJ1-3	.	TGTGCCAGCACCCCGGGACGTAGCTCTGGAAACACCATATATTTT	CASTPGRSSGNTIYF
TRBD2	TRBV4-2	TRBJ2-4	few	TGTGCCAGCAGCCAAGAGTTCGATGGCGGGGGGATACTAGCCAAAAACATTCAGTACTTC	CASSQEFDGGGILAKNIQYF
.	TRBV20-1	TRBJ1-6	.	TGCAGTGCTAGAAGGACAACCCGAACCTATAATTCACCCCTCCACTTT	CSARRTTRTYNSPLHF
TRBD1	TRBV25-1	TRBJ2-1	.	TGTGCCAGCAGTGGGGACAGGGGGCCGTACAATGAGCAGTTCTTC	CASSGDRGPYNEQFF
.	TRBV12-3/TRBV12-4	TRBJ1-2	few	TGTGCCAGCAGTCCAAGGGCACAGGGCGGCGGGACCTTC	CASSPRAQGGGTF
.	TRBV6-2/TRBV6-3	TRBJ1-5	few	TGTGCCAGCAGTTACAGGCGGACAGATCAGCCCCAGCATTTT	CASSYRRTDQPQHF
.	TRBV5-1	TRBJ2-3	once	TGCGCCAGCAGTTACTCCCAAGATACGCAGTATTTT	CASSYSQDTQYF